This TCR beta chain was captured by sequencing in a study of T cell repertoires in cytomegalovirus infection. Study background: Indicated by public TCR beta signatures were CMV infection and matching HLA type. Study-wide findings and caveats: Identification of carriers of CMV plus the relevant HLA was achieved through cumulative public TCR beta family frequency.

One entry per CDR3 protein, called by TCRdb with MiXCR from the reads. The repertoire holds fewer than 850,000 distinct CDR3 sequences, with approximately 32% as singletons. With 0 bases removed from V and 4 bases from J, the gap between germline ends came to 9 bases. Germline loops: CDR1 LGHNA, CDR2 YNFKEQ. The CDR3 sequence is 14 residues long. This clonotype occurred a few times. Its antigen is unidentified. This sequence joins TRBV4-2 and TRBJ1-1, with D hard to call. Specimen: cultured CD8+ T cells from PBMCs, collected from culture after CMV antigen stimulation. This receptor was taken from a human donor in good health (CMV status not recorded). Some clones in this sample may be carry-over from other donors' samples. CDR3 bases: TGTGCCAGCAGCCAAGAACCAGGTGCCACTGAAGCTTTCTTT. Protein sequence: CASSQEPGATEAFF.